This T cell receptor beta chain was sequenced during a study of T-cell memory formation after mild COVID-19. From germline, CDR1 is KGHSH and CDR2 LQKENI. The CDR3 runs to 14 residues. V dropped 8 bases and J dropped 3 bases, with 16 bases sitting between them. TCRdb processed the 5' RACE reads anew with MiXCR; each CDR3 protein has one entry. Found here are roughly 450,000 distinct CDR3 sequences, under 20% of them singletons; the top ten hold 20% to 25%. This clonotype has a handful of counts. The genes are TRBV18 and TRBJ1-2; D is possibly TRBD1 (5 bases). The receptor comes from a man younger than 30 who had mild COVID-19 (a few samples of this study predate the infection). Cell type and time point are not known. What was sequenced was PBMCs or a T cell subset sorted from them (not recorded which). In nucleotides, the CDR3 is TGTGCCAGCAGCCCCCCAGGGAGAGACTATGGCTACACCTTC. This codes for CASSPPGRDYGYTF.